The 22 T cell receptor beta chains below were found in one sample sequenced in a study of T-cell reconstitution after alpha-beta-depleted transplantation in children. Unique molecular identifiers were used in preparing the TCRbeta library. Via MiXCR, TCRdb re-called the PCR reads, giving one row per CDR3 protein. The sample lists hundreds of thousands of distinct CDR3 sequences, 16% seen once, with about 1.1% in the top ten. Sequenced here: PBMCs from the stem cell graft donor, sampled from the stem cell graft. These receptors all stem from a human donor who donated a stem cell graft to a child with acute myeloid leukemia.

A remark on this clonotype: Relative to the germline gene, one junction end is altered; a read error may explain this. The rearrangement uses TRBV7-8 and TRBJ2-1; TRBD1 agrees at 9 bases. Per the germline V gene, CDR1 is SGHVS and CDR2 is FQNEAQ. The CDR3 length is 14 residues. CDR3 loop: CASSLNGQGPTSIF. The CDR3 region has the DNA TGTGCCAGCAGCTTAAACGGACAGGGGCCTACCTCTATCTTC.

The chain couples TRBV7-8 to TRBJ2-2, with TRBD1 as a possible D gene (5 bases). Germline loops: CDR1 SGHVS, CDR2 FQNEAQ. This CDR3 has 16 amino acids. V lost 0 bases, J lost 7 bases, and 15 bases lay in between. CDR3 protein: CASSLAWQGRNGELFF. The CDR3 nucleotides read TGTGCCAGCAGCTTAGCTTGGCAGGGAAGGAACGGGGAGCTGTTTTTT.

This clonotype was counted ten times or more. The chain couples TRBV20-1 to TRBJ2-5, with unresolved D. V dropped 2 bases and J dropped 5 bases, with 6 bases sitting between them. CDR3 length: 11 residues. Germline V gene lookup returns CDR1 DFQATT and CDR2 SNEGSKA (reference sequence). CDR3 region: CSARRPETQYF. The CDR3 bases are TGCAGTGCTAGAAGACCGGAGACCCAGTACTTC.

The V gene is TRBV5-1, the J gene TRBJ2-2; 8 positions match TRBD1. The V gene's germline CDR1 is SGHRS and CDR2 YFSETQ. The CDR3 runs to 16 residues. V lost 4 bases and J lost 4; bases outside the gene matches: 9. The chain's CDR3 is CASSADRGVTTGELFF. CDR3 bases: TGCGCCAGCAGCGCTGACAGGGGCGTCACCACCGGGGAGCTGTTTTTT.

This clonotype was counted at least ten times. This rearrangement joins TRBV9 to TRBJ2-1; TRBD2 agrees at 14 bases. Germline V lookup: CDR1 SGDLS, CDR2 YYNGEE. This CDR3 comprises 15 residues. Germline trimming cut 3 bases from V and 7 bases from J; bases unmatched to any gene: 3. In nucleotides, the CDR3 is TGTGCCAGCAGCGGACTAGCGGGGGGGCGGAATGAGCAGTTCTTC. It encodes CASSGLAGGRNEQFF.

This chain connects TRBV15 to TRBJ2-7, with a weak D call TRBD1 (6 bases). CDR3 length: 13 residues. Germline lookup yields CDR1 LNHNV and CDR2 YYDKDF (reference sequence). Trimming removed 3 bases from V and 9 bases from J, with 15 bases in between. This chain's CDR3 is CATSRDHRERQYV. The CDR3 nucleotides read TGTGCCACCAGCAGGGATCACAGGGAGAGGCAGTACGTC.

This rearrangement joins TRBV24-1 to TRBJ2-1; 9 nucleotides line up with TRBD2. The CDR3 sequence is 16 residues long. V trimming: 1 base; J trimming: 7 bases; junction bases outside the gene matches: 7. CDR1 and CDR2 from the germline V gene are KGHDR and SFDVKD. For the CDR3, the DNA is TGTGCCACCAGTGATTTTCAGCGGGGGGCTAGAAATGAGCAGTTCTTC. It codes for CATSDFQRGARNEQFF.

The sample holds many counts of this clonotype. V usage is TRBV10-3 and J usage is TRBJ2-3; the match to TRBD1 covers 9 bases. The CDR3 runs to 20 residues. The germline V gene encodes CDR1 ENHRY and CDR2 SYGVKD. Unmatched junction bases numbered 16, after V lost 0 bases and J lost 3 bases. CDR3: CAISESIMENRGRETDTQYF. The CDR3 DNA reads TGTGCCATCAGTGAGTCGATAATGGAGAACAGGGGGCGCGAGACAGATACGCAGTATTTT.

This clonotype was seen repeatedly, ten times or more. The chain joins TRBV20-1 to TRBJ2-1, with D possibly TRBD2 on 6 matching bases. Trimming pared 6 bases from V and 8 bases from J, leaving 11 bases between. The CDR3 has 11 amino acids. The germline V gene has CDR1 DFQATT and CDR2 SNEGSKA (reference sequence). In DNA form, the CDR3 reads TGCAGTGCCGATCCGGGGGATGAGCAGTTCTTC. This sequence encodes CSADPGDEQFF.

This clonotype showed up just a few times. This chain connects TRBV12-3 or TRBV12-4 to TRBJ1-4; 11 bases fit TRBD1. The CDR3 covers 16 residues. Trimming took 5 bases from V and 2 from J; bases not matched to a gene: 4. CDR3 sequence reads: CASSPGQGGTNEKLFF. As DNA, the CDR3 is TGTGCCAGCAGTCCGGGACAGGGGGGTACTAATGAAAAACTGTTTTTT.

In its sample, this clonotype was seen a few times. The chain joins TRBV6-1 to TRBJ1-2; perhaps TRBD1 as D (6 bases). CDR3 length equals 12 residues. CDR1 and CDR2 (germline): MNHNS, SASEGT. V gave up 7 bases and J gave up 4 bases, with 10 bases separating them. CDR3 nucleotides: TGTGCCAGCAAGGGGGTTCTCTATGGCTACACCTTC. Translated, it gives CASKGVLYGYTF.

This clonotype appeared a few times. The chain employs TRBV29-1 and TRBJ1-6; D gene unclear. The CDR3 contains 14 residues. Trimming took off 7 bases at V and 3 bases at J, with 13 bases between the two ends. Germline V gene data show CDR1 as SQVTM and CDR2 as ANQGSEA. DNA for the CDR3: TGCAGCGCCTCCGACGGTAACTATAATTCACCCCTCCACTTT. Translated: CSASDGNYNSPLHF.

The V call is TRBV7-9, the J call TRBJ1-2; no clear D gene. V lost 8 bases, J lost 3 bases, and 16 bases lay in between. The germline V gene has CDR1 SEHNR and CDR2 FQNEAQ (reference sequence). The CDR3 sequence is 14 residues long. CDR3 sequence (DNA): TGTGCCAGCTACCCCGGGGAGTTTTACTATGGCTACACCTTC. Its protein is CASYPGEFYYGYTF.

This clonotype occurred many times. The J gene is TRBJ2-2, the V gene TRBV20-1, with 7 bases that match TRBD1. Germline V gene data show CDR1 as DFQATT and CDR2 as SNEGSKA (reference sequence). With V trimmed by 0 bases and J by 6 bases, 10 bases remained unmatched. This CDR3 is built from 16 residues. The CDR3 protein is CSARDPRRGRSGELFF. Here the CDR3 DNA reads TGCAGTGCTAGAGATCCCCGTAGGGGGCGATCCGGGGAGCTGTTTTTT.

This clonotype was observed many times. J is TRBJ2-3 and V is TRBV7-2; D is uncertain. V lost 7 bases, J lost 1 base, and 15 bases lay in between. This CDR3 comprises 15 residues. From germline, CDR1 is SGHTA and CDR2 FQGNSA. CDR3 bases: TGTGCCAGCATCAGACTCGTAGCTGGCACAGATACGCAGTATTTT. It specifies CASIRLVAGTDTQYF.

The V call is TRBV6-5, the J call TRBJ2-7; TRBD1 agrees at 9 bases. Germline V gives CDR1 MNHEY, CDR2 SVGAGI. This CDR3 has 14 amino acids. Losses at the gene ends were 4 bases for V and 6 bases for J; bases not matched to a gene: 7. The CDR3 DNA is TGTGCCAGCAGTTCCCGGGACAGGGCCTTCGAGCAGTACTTC. Protein sequence: CASSSRDRAFEQYF.

The J gene is TRBJ2-1, the V gene TRBV24-1; a possible D gene is TRBD1 (6 bases). Looked up from germline, CDR1 is KGHDR and CDR2 is SFDVKD. With 5 bases removed from V and 4 bases from J, the gap between germline ends came to 14 bases. CDR3 size: 15 residues. The CDR3 nucleotides read TGTGCCACCAGTGCCGGCAGGGGACATTACAATGAGCAGTTCTTC. It specifies CATSAGRGHYNEQFF.

In this sample, this clonotype turned up a few times. The genes are TRBV7-9 and TRBJ2-1; D gene uncertain. V lost 0 bases and J 7 bases, leaving 7 bases between the germline ends. CDR1 and CDR2 (germline): SEHNR, FQNEAQ (reference sequence). The CDR3 length is 13 residues. The CDR3 nucleotides read TGTGCCAGCAGCTTAGCGCAAAGGAATGAGCAGTTCTTC. Protein product: CASSLAQRNEQFF.

This clonotype was counted many times. The chain couples TRBV10-3 to TRBJ2-1, with 10 bases lining up with TRBD1. J gave up 6 bases and V 4 bases, and 3 bases lay outside the gene matches. The CDR3 totals 14 residues. Germline V gene sequence: CDR1 ENHRY, CDR2 SYGVKD. CDR3 residues: CAISGRQGANEQFF. In DNA, the CDR3 is TGTGCCATCAGTGGGAGACAGGGGGCCAATGAGCAGTTCTTC.

The table lists this clonotype with many counts. The chain combines TRBV4-3 with TRBJ2-7; D perhaps matches TRBD1 (6 bases). The CDR3 spans 15 residues. Trimming removed 1 base from V and 0 bases from J, with 10 bases in between. Germline-derived CDR1 and CDR2 are LGHNA and YSLEER. CDR3 in DNA: TGCGCCAGCAGCCAAGGGACAGCTTCCTCCTACGAGCAGTACTTC. Translation: CASSQGTASSYEQYF.

In its sample, this clonotype was seen many times. This sequence joins TRBV29-1 and TRBJ2-3; D unclear. The CDR3 extends over 14 amino acids. Germline CDR1 reads SQVTM; CDR2 reads ANQGSEA. V was trimmed by 3 bases and J by 2 bases, leaving 12 bases between them. Written as DNA, the CDR3 is TGCAGCGTTGACTTTACCGACTCCACAGATACGCAGTATTTT. Translation gives CSVDFTDSTDTQYF.

This clonotype was picked up a small number of times. This chain links TRBV20-1 with TRBJ2-3; TRBD2 matches at 8 bases. In germline, CDR1 is DFQATT, CDR2 SNEGSKA (reference sequence). Germline trimming cut 6 bases from V and 9 bases from J; bases unmatched to any gene: 11. This CDR3 has 13 residues. The CDR3: CSAPPGLGLTQYF. In nucleotides, the CDR3 is TGCAGTGCCCCTCCGGGACTAGGCCTCACGCAGTATTTT.